Below, 18 T cell receptor beta chains from the same sample are listed, as sequenced in a study of Graves' ophthalmopathy and Graves' hyperthyroidism. RNA transcripts were the template, and TCR beta CDR3 regions were amplified from them. First-round RT-PCR employed HTBI primers, with a second-round multiplex PCR after it. In TCRdb, the multiplex PCR reads were re-called with MiXCR into one record per CDR3 protein. In the table there are about 620,000 distinct CDR3 sequences, about a fifth of which are singletons. Sequenced input: peripheral blood. Every receptor here comes from a woman under 30 with stable Graves' hyperthyroidism. Some clones in this sample may be carry-over from other donors' samples.

There are many counts of this clonotype. This sequence joins TRBV4-2 and TRBJ1-5; a possible D gene is TRBD1 (6 bases). The CDR3 is 16 residues long. The V gene's germline CDR1 is LGHNA and CDR2 YNFKEQ. V was clipped by 4 bases and J by 5 bases, with 18 bases between them. The chain's CDR3 is CASSRDWGQPDQPQHF. Here the CDR3 DNA reads TGTGCCAGCAGCCGTGACTGGGGGCAGCCAGATCAGCCCCAGCATTTT.

Of note for this clonotype: A read error may be the cause here, since a much bigger clone is one base away. The gene calls are TRBV12-3 or TRBV12-4 and TRBJ1-1, with 9 bases fitting TRBD1. This CDR3 is 13 amino acids long. CDR3 coding DNA: TGTGTCAGCAGCTCAACCGGGGACAGGGTGGCTTTCTTT. It encodes CVSSSTGDRVAFF.

This clonotype has a count of ten or more. V usage is TRBV25-1 and J usage is TRBJ2-5; D is unclear. V lost 1 base and J 5 bases, leaving 17 bases between the germline ends. This CDR3 comprises 16 residues. Germline V gives CDR1 MGHDK, CDR2 SYGVNS. CDR3 loop: CASSEWDSPDGETQYF. The CDR3, as DNA: TGTGCCAGCAGTGAATGGGATAGCCCAGATGGGGAGACCCAGTACTTC.

This clonotype has a count of ten or more. This sequence joins TRBV7-2 and TRBJ2-5, with a possible D match to TRBD2 (6 bases). Germline CDR1 and CDR2: SGHTA and FQGNSA. The CDR3 runs 14 residues. Trimming cost V 3 bases and J 2 bases, with 10 bases left between them. The CDR3 spells CASSLRRDQETQYF. The CDR3 DNA is TGTGCCAGCAGCTTGCGGCGGGATCAAGAGACCCAGTACTTC.

This clonotype was detected many times. The V call is TRBV28, the J call TRBJ1-1, with TRBD1 matching over 9 bases. The CDR3 consists of 17 residues. The J segment lost 9 bases and the V segment lost 6 bases, leaving 20 bases of the junction unmatched. Per the germline V gene, CDR1 is MDHEN and CDR2 is SYDVKM. The CDR3 DNA reads as TGTGCCAGCAGCCCCTATAATCGGGACAGGGCTCGAGTAAAAGCTTTCTTT. Amino acid sequence: CASSPYNRDRARVKAFF.

The chain links TRBV5-1 to TRBJ2-1, with 15 bases identical to TRBD2. Germline loops: CDR1 SGHRS, CDR2 YFSETQ. The junction had 9 bases not matched to a gene; V was cut back by 5 bases and J by 0 bases. The length of the CDR3 is 19 residues. This CDR3 is CASRDRTSGRGGSYNEQFF. In nucleotides, the CDR3 is TGCGCCAGCAGGGACCGGACTAGCGGGAGGGGCGGCTCCTACAATGAGCAGTTCTTC.

In this sample, this clonotype turned up many times. The gene calls are TRBV6-5 and TRBJ1-2; D perhaps matches TRBD1 (6 bases). The V gene lost 0 bases and the J gene lost 6 bases, with 14 bases spanning the gap. The CDR3 runs to 15 residues. CDR1 MNHEY and CDR2 SVGAGI come from the germline V gene. The DNA of the CDR3 is TGTGCCAGCAGTTACTCAGGGCGGGAGGGGGATGGCTACACCTTC. Translation gives CASSYSGREGDGYTF.

This clonotype was counted many times. The chain uses TRBV12-3 or TRBV12-4 and TRBJ2-5, with 10 bases aligning to TRBD1. The CDR3 has 14 residues. Trimming took 3 bases from V and 6 from J; bases not matched to a gene: 4. For the CDR3, the DNA is TGTGCCAGCAGTTTGTGGGGACAGGGGCAGACCCAGTACTTC. The encoded protein is CASSLWGQGQTQYF.

This clonotype was seen a single time. The V call is TRBV3-1, the J call TRBJ2-7, with D unclear. In germline, CDR1 is LGHDT, CDR2 YNNKEL (reference sequence). The CDR3 totals 13 residues. Deletions cut 1 base from V and 6 bases from J, with 10 bases between. CDR3 residues: CASSQVDVGEQYF. CDR3 nucleotide sequence: TGTGCCAGCAGCCAAGTGGACGTGGGCGAGCAGTACTTC.

This clonotype was found many times. The J gene is TRBJ1-6, the V gene TRBV5-1; D uncertain. The V gene's germline CDR1 is SGHRS and CDR2 YFSETQ. The CDR3 has 14 amino acids. The V gene lost 0 bases and the J gene lost 5 bases, with 6 bases spanning the gap. The CDR3 protein is CASSLEVHNSPLHF. CDR3 DNA sequence: TGCGCCAGCAGCTTGGAGGTCCATAATTCACCCCTCCACTTT. Variable domain in full (rest from reference TRBV5-1 and TRBJ1-6): KAGVTQTPRYLIKTRGQQVTLSCSPISGHRSVSWYQQTPGQGLQFLFEYFSETQRNKGNFPGRFSGRQFSNSRSEMNVSTLELGDSALYLCASSLEVHNSPLHFGNGTRLTVT.

Ten or more counts support this clonotype. The CDR3 protein is CSATGGKETQYF. CDR3 bases: TGCAGCGCGACAGGGGGCAAGGAGACCCAGTACTTC. The chain combines TRBV29-1 with TRBJ2-5, with 10 bases that match TRBD1. Per germline, CDR1 SQVTM and CDR2 ANQGSEA. Trimming at V came to 7 bases and at J to 5 bases, leaving 4 bases not matched to a gene. The CDR3 runs 12 residues.

This clonotype was counted at least ten times. The chain joins TRBV20-1 to TRBJ1-2; 7 nucleotides agree with TRBD1. With V trimmed by 3 bases and J by 4 bases, 11 bases remained unmatched. The germline V gene has CDR1 DFQATT and CDR2 SNEGSKA (reference sequence). The CDR3 covers 15 residues. The CDR3 here is CSARSYGGGGYGYTF. In DNA, the CDR3 is TGCAGTGCTAGGAGTTATGGAGGGGGCGGCTATGGCTACACCTTC.

In its sample, this clonotype was seen many times. This rearrangement joins TRBV2 to TRBJ1-6; D is unclear. The CDR3 sequence is 12 residues long. Germline-derived CDR1 and CDR2 are SNHLY and FYNNEI. Trimming pared 4 bases from V and 11 bases from J, leaving 9 bases between. CDR3 residues: CASSGPTPPLHF. The CDR3 DNA follows: TGTGCCAGCAGTGGCCCAACCCCACCCCTCCACTTT.

This clonotype was recorded at least ten times. This chain links TRBV20-1 with TRBJ2-7; 8 bases align to TRBD2. There are 13 residues in the CDR3. The germline CDR1 and CDR2 sequences are DFQATT and SNEGSKA (reference sequence). With 0 bases clipped from V and 6 bases from J, the junction kept 4 bases outside the gene matches. CDR3 DNA: TGCAGTGCTAGAGAACGGGCGGGAGGCGAGCAGTACTTC. Translated, it gives CSARERAGGEQYF.

This clonotype came up many times. This chain connects TRBV29-1 to TRBJ1-1; D perhaps matches TRBD1 (5 bases). The V gene lost 1 base and the J gene lost 2 bases, with 5 bases spanning the gap. Germline V gives CDR1 SQVTM, CDR2 ANQGSEA. This CDR3 comprises 12 residues. The CDR3 here is CSVEGTNTEAFF. The CDR3 DNA is TGCAGCGTTGAAGGGACAAACACTGAAGCTTTCTTT. Filled out from reference TRBV29-1 and TRBJ1-1, the complete variable domain reads SAVISQKPSRDICQRGTSLTIQCQVDSQVTMMFWYRQQPGQSLTLIATANQGSEATYESGFVIDKFPISRPNLTFSTLTVSNMSPEDSSIYLCSVEGTNTEAFFGQGTRLTVV.

This clonotype was observed a handful of times. This sequence joins TRBV7-2 and TRBJ1-2; no firm D call. In germline, CDR1 is SGHTA, CDR2 FQGNSA. The CDR3 is made up of 10 amino acids. The ends were cut back, 5 bases at V and 5 bases at J, with 3 bases in the middle. CDR3 bases: TGTGCCAGCAGCCCATATGGCTACACCTTC. This encodes CASSPYGYTF.

In its sample, this clonotype was seen a few times. V gene TRBV12-5 combines with J gene TRBJ2-2; 9 nucleotides agree with TRBD2. This CDR3 spans 16 amino acids. V lost 2 bases and J lost 7; bases outside the gene matches: 8. The germline V gene encodes CDR1 LGHNT and CDR2 FRNRAP. The CDR3 DNA is TGTGCTAGTGGTTTGCACGGGAGCGGGGGGTTCGGGGAGCTGTTTTTT. Residues: CASGLHGSGGFGELFF. Based on the CDR3 plus reference TRBV12-5 and TRBJ2-2, the full variable domain is DARVTQTPRHKVTEMGQEVTMRCQPILGHNTVFWYRQTMMQGLELLAYFRNRAPLDDSGMPKDRFSAEMPDATLATLKIQPSEPRDSAVYFCASGLHGSGGFGELFFGEGSRLTVL.

In this sample, this clonotype turned up many times. The rearrangement uses TRBV6-4 and TRBJ2-2; 10 positions agree with TRBD2. V shed 6 bases, J shed 0 bases, and the junction held 7 bases outside the gene matches. There are 17 residues in the CDR3. Germline V gene sequence: CDR1 MRHNA, CDR2 SNTAGT. CDR3: CASRSSGGVANTGELFF. The CDR3 coding sequence is TGTGCCAGCAGATCCAGCGGGGGGGTCGCGAACACCGGGGAGCTGTTTTTT.